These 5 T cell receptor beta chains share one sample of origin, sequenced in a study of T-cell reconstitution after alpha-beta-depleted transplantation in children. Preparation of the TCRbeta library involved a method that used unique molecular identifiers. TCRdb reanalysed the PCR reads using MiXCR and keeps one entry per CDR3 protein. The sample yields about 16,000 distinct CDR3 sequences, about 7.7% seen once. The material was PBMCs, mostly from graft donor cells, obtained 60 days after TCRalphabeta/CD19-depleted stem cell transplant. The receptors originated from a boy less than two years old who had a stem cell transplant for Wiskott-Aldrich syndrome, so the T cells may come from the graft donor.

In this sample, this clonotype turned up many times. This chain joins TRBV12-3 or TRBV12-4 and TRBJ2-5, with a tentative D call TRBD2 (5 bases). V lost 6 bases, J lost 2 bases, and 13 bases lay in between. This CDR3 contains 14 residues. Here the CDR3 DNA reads TGTGCCAGCAGCCATACGAGGGTACAAGAGACCCAGTACTTC. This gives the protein CASSHTRVQETQYF.

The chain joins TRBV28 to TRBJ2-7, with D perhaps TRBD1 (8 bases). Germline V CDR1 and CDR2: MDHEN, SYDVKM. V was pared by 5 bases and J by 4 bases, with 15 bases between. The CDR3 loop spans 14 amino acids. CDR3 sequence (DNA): TGTGCCAGCAGTCGACAGGGGAGGGAGTACGAGCAGTACTTC. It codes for CASSRQGREYEQYF.

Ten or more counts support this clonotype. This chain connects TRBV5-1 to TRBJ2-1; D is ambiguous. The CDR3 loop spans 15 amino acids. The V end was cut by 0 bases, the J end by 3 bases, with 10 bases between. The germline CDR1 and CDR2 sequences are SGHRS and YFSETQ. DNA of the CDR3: TGCGCCAGCAGCTTGGCCGGCGAAGACTACAATGAGCAGTTCTTC. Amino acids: CASSLAGEDYNEQFF.

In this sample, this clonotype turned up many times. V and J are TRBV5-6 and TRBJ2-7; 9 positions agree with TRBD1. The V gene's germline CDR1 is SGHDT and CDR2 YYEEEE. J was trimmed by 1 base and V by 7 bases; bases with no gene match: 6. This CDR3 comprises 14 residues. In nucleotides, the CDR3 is TGTGCCAGCTCTAGACAGGGGGGGTCCTACGAGCAGTACTTC. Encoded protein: CASSRQGGSYEQYF. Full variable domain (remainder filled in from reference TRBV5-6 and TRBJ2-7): DAGVTQSPTHLIKTRGQQVTLRCSPKSGHDTVSWYQQALGQGPQFIFQYYEEEERQRGNFPDRFSGHQFPNYSSELNVNALLLGDSALYLCASSRQGGSYEQYFGPGTRLTVT.

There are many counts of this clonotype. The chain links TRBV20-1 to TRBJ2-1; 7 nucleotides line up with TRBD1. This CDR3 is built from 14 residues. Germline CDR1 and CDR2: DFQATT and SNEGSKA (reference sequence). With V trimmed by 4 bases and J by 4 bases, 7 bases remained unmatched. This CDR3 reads CSATPVQGYNEQFF. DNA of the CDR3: TGCAGTGCTACTCCGGTACAGGGGTACAATGAGCAGTTCTTC.